The entry below describes one T cell receptor beta chain. The target antigen is unknown. The data originate from a study of T cells in localized non-small cell lung cancer. Study observations and caveats: Increased T cell density in blood showed an association with longer overall survival. Paired adjacent lung recovered a median roughly 56 of the top 100 tumor clones. Measurement of T cell clonality placed uninvolved adjacent lung highest, above the level in tumor. Sequencing was restricted to one tumor region; therefore, heterogeneity remains possible.

Generated by immunoSEQ multiplex PCR, the TCRdb table keeps only in-frame clones and is missing some. The sample has 25,000 to 30,000 clones; around 90% are singletons. Germline V CDR1 and CDR2: LNHDA, SQIVND (reference sequence). The CDR3 loop spans 17 amino acids. Unmatched junction bases numbered 13, after V lost 1 base and J lost 6 bases. This sequence was found in a woman between 18 and 50 years old with stage I lung adenocarcinoma. The V and J genes are TRBV19 and TRBJ2-7, with 9 bases lining up with TRBD1. Sequences were derived from peripheral blood, sampled before any cancer treatment. Here the CDR3 reads CASSIAGTGTGISEQYF. The DNA for the CDR3 is TGTGCCAGTAGTATAGCTGGGACCGGGACAGGGATTAGCGAGCAGTACTTC.